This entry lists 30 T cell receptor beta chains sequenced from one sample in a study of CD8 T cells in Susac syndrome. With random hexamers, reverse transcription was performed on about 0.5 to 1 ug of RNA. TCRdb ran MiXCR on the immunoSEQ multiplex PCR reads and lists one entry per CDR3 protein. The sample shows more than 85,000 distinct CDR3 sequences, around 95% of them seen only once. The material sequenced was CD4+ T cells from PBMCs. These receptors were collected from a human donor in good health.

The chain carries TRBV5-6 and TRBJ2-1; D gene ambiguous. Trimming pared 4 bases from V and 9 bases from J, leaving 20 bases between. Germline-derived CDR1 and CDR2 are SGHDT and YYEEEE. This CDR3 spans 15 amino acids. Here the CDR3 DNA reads TGTGCCAGCAGCACCAGGATTAAGGGCCTCCCTGAGCAGTTCTTC. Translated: CASSTRIKGLPEQFF. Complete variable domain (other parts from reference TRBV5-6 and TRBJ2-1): DAGVTQSPTHLIKTRGQQVTLRCSPKSGHDTVSWYQQALGQGPQFIFQYYEEEERQRGNFPDRFSGHQFPNYSSELNVNALLLGDSALYLCASSTRIKGLPEQFFGPGTRLTVL.

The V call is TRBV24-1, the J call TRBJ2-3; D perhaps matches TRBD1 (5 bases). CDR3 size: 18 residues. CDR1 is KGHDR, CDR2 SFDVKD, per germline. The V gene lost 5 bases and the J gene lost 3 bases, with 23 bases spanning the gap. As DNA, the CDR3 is TGTGCCACCAGTGGCGAACGCTCAGGGCTTGCTGGAACAGATACGCAGTATTTT. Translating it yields CATSGERSGLAGTDTQYF.

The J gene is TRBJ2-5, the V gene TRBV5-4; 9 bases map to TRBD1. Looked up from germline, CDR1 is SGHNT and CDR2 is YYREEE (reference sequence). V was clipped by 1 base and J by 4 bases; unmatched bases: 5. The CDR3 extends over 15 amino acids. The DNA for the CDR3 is TGTGCCAGCAGCTTGCGTTTGGGACAGGGAGAGACCCAGTACTTC. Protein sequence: CASSLRLGQGETQYF.

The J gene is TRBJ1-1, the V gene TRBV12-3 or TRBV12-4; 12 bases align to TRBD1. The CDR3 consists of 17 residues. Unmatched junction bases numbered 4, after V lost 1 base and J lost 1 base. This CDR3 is CASSLGDRGLSNTEAFF. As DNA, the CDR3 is TGTGCCAGCAGTTTAGGGGACAGGGGGCTATCGAACACTGAAGCTTTCTTT.

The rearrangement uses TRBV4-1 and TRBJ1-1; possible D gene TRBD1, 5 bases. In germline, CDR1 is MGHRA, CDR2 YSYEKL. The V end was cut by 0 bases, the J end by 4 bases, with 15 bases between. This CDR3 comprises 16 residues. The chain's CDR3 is CASSQDLHQGVTEAFF. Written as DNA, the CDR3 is TGCGCCAGCAGCCAAGATCTCCACCAAGGGGTCACTGAAGCTTTCTTT.

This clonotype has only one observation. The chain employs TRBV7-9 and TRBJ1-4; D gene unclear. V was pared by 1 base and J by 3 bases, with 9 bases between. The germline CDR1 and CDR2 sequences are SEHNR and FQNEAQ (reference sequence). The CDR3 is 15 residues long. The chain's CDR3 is CASSLEGISNEKLFF. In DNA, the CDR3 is TGTGCCAGCAGCTTAGAAGGGATCTCTAATGAAAAACTGTTTTTT. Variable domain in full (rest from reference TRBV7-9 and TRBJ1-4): DTGVSQNPRHKITKRGQNVTFRCDPISEHNRLYWYRQTLGQGPEFLTYFQNEAQLEKSRLLSDRFSAERPKGSFSTLEIQRTEQGDSAMYLCASSLEGISNEKLFFGSGTQLSVL.

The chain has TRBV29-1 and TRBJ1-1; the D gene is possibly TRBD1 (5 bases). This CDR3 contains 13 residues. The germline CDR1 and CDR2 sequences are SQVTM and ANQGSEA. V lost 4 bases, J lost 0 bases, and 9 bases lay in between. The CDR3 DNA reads TGCAGCGTTGTGAGGGGCCTGAACACTGAAGCTTTCTTT. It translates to CSVVRGLNTEAFF. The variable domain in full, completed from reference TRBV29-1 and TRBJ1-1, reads SAVISQKPSRDICQRGTSLTIQCQVDSQVTMMFWYRQQPGQSLTLIATANQGSEATYESGFVIDKFPISRPNLTFSTLTVSNMSPEDSSIYLCSVVRGLNTEAFFGQGTRLTVV.

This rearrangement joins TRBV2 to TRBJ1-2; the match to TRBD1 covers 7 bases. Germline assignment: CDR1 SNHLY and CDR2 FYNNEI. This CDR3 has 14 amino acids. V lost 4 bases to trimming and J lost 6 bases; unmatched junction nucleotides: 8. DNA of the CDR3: TGTGCCAGCAGTGGTATGACAGGGAGGGATGGCTACACCTTC. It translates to CASSGMTGRDGYTF.

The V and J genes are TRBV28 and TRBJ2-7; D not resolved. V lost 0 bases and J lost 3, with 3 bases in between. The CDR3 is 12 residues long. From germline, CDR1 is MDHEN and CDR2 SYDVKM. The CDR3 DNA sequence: TGTGCCAGCAGTTTATGGGACTACGAGCAGTACTTC. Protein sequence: CASSLWDYEQYF.

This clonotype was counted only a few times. The CDR3 coding sequence is TGTGCCAGCAGTTCTGACAGGCTCTATGGCTACACCTTC. Its translation: CASSSDRLYGYTF. The chain has TRBV6-2 or TRBV6-3 and TRBJ1-2; weak D call: TRBD1 (6 bases). Germline assignment: CDR1 MNHEY and CDR2 SVGEGT. V was cut by 4 bases and J by 4 bases, with 10 bases left in between. The CDR3 consists of 13 residues.

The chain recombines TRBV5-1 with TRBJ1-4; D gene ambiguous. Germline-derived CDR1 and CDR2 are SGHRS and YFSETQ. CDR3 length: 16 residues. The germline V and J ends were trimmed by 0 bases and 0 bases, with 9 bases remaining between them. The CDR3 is CASSLVPAATNEKLFF. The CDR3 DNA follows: TGCGCCAGCAGCTTGGTACCCGCGGCAACTAATGAAAAACTGTTTTTT.

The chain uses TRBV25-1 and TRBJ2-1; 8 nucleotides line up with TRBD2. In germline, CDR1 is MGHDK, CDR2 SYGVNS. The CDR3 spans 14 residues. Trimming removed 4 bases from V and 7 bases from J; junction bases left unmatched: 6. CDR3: CASSVRTSYNEQFF. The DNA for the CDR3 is TGTGCCAGCAGTGTGCGGACTAGCTATAATGAGCAGTTCTTC.

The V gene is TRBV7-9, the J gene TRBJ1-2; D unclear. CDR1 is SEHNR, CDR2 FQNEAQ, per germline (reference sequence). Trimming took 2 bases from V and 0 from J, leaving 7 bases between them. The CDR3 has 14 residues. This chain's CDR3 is CASSLPLANYGYTF. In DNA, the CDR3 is TGTGCCAGCAGCTTACCGTTAGCTAACTATGGCTACACCTTC.

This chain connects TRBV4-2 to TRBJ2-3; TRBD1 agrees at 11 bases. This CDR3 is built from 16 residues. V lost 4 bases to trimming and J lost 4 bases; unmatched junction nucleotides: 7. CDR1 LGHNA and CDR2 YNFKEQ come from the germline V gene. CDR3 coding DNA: TGTGCCAGCAGCCTGGGACAGGGGGAACGCGCAGATACGCAGTATTTT. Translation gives CASSLGQGERADTQYF.

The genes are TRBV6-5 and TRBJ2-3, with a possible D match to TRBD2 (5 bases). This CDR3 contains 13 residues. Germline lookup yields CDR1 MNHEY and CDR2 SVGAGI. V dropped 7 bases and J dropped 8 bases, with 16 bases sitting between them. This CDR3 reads CASTLTSGGTQYF. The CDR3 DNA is TGTGCCAGCACTTTAACATCAGGAGGTACGCAGTATTTT.

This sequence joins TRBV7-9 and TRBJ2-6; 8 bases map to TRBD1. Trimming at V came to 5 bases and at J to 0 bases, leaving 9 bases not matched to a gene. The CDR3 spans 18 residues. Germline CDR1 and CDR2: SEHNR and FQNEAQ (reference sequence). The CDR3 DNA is TGTGCCAGCAGCCCCGGGACAGGAGAAAGCTCTGGGGCCAACGTCCTGACTTTC. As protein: CASSPGTGESSGANVLTF.

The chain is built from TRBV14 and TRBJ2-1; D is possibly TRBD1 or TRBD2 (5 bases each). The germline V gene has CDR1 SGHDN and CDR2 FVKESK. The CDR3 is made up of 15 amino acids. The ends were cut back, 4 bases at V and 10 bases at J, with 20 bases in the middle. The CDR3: CASSPHMVGVLEQFF. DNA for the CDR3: TGTGCCAGCAGCCCGCATATGGTGGGGGTGTTGGAGCAGTTCTTC.

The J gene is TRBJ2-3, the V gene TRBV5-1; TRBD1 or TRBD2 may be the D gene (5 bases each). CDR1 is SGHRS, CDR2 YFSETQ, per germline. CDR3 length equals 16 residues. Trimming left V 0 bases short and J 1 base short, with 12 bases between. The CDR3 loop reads CASSLDGGRGTDTQYF. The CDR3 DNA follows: TGCGCCAGCAGCTTGGATGGAGGCAGGGGCACAGATACGCAGTATTTT. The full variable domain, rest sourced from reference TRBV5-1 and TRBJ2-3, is KAGVTQTPRYLIKTRGQQVTLSCSPISGHRSVSWYQQTPGQGLQFLFEYFSETQRNKGNFPGRFSGRQFSNSRSEMNVSTLELGDSALYLCASSLDGGRGTDTQYFGPGTRLTVL.

CDR3 loop: CASSPGGANVLTF. Here the CDR3 DNA reads TGTGCCAGCAGCCCAGGAGGGGCCAACGTCCTGACTTTC. The genes are TRBV3-1 and TRBJ2-6; D is ambiguous. V lost 4 bases, J lost 4 bases, and 5 bases lay in between. Germline values: CDR1 LGHDT, CDR2 YNNKEL (reference sequence). The CDR3 consists of 13 residues.

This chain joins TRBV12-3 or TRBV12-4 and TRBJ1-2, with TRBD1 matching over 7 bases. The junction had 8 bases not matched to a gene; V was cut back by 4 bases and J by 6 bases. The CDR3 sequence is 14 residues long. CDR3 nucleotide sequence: TGTGCCAGCAGTTACCTCGACAGGGCTCATGGCTACACCTTC. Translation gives CASSYLDRAHGYTF.

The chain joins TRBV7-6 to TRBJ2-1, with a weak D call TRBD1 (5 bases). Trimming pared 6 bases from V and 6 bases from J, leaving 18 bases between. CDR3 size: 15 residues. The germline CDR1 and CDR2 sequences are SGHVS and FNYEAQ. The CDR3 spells CASSRTEVTGNEQFF. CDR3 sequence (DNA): TGTGCCAGCAGTCGAACTGAGGTCACAGGCAATGAGCAGTTCTTC.

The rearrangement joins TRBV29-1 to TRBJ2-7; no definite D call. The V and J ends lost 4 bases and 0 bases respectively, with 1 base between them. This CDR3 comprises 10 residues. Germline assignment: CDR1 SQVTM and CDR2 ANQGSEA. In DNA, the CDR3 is TGCAGCGTTGCCTCCTACGAGCAGTACTTC. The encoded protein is CSVASYEQYF.

CDR3 nucleotides: TGTGCCAGTAGTATAGTCCTTGGGGGAGGAGTGTACAATGAGCAGTTCTTC. It is translated as CASSIVLGGGVYNEQFF. The J gene is TRBJ2-1, the V gene TRBV19, with a possible D match to TRBD2 (6 bases). Germline V gives CDR1 LNHDA, CDR2 SQIVND (reference sequence). The CDR3 spans 17 residues. V lost 1 base to trimming and J lost 4 bases, with 17 bases between them.

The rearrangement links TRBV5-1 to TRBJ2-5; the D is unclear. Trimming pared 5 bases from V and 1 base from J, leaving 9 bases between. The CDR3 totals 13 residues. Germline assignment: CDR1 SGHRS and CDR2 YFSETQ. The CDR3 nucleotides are TGCGCCAGCAGTATCCAGAGCCAAGAGACCCAGTACTTC. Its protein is CASSIQSQETQYF.

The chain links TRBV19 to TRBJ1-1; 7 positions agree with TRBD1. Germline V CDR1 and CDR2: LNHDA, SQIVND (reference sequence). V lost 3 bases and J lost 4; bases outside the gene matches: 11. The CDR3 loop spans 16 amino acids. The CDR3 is CASSMRGTAFSTEAFF. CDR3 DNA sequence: TGTGCCAGTAGTATGCGCGGGACAGCCTTCTCCACTGAAGCTTTCTTT. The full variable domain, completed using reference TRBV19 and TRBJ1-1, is DGGITQSPKYLFRKEGQNVTLSCEQNLNHDAMYWYRQDPGQGLRLIYYSQIVNDFQKGDIAEGYSVSREKKESFPLTVTSAQKNPTAFYLCASSMRGTAFSTEAFFGQGTRLTVV.

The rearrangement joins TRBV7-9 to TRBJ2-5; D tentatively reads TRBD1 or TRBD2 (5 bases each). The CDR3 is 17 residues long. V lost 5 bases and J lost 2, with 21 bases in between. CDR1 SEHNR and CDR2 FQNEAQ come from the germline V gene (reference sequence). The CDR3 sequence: CASSPARGGLRQETQYF. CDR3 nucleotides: TGTGCCAGCAGCCCGGCCCGGGGCGGACTTCGACAAGAGACCCAGTACTTC.

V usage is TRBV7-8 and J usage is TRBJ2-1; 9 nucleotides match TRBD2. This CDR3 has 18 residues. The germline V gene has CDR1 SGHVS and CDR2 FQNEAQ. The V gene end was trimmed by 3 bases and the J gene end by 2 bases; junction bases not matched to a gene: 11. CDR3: CASSFGGGVAGAYNEQFF. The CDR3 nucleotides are TGTGCCAGCAGCTTTGGTGGGGGAGTAGCGGGAGCCTACAATGAGCAGTTCTTC.

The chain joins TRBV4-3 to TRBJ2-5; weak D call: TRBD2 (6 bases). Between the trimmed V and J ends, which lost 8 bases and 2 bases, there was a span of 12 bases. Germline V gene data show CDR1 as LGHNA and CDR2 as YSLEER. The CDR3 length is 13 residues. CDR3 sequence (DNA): TGCGCCAGCTTGGGGCGGGAACAAGAGACCCAGTACTTC. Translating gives CASLGREQETQYF.

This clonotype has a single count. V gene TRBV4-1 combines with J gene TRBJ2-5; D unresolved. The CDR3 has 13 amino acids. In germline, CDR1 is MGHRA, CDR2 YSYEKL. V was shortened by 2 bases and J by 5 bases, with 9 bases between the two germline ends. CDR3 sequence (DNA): TGCGCCAGCAGCCAACTAGTTGGGGAGACCCAGTACTTC. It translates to CASSQLVGETQYF.

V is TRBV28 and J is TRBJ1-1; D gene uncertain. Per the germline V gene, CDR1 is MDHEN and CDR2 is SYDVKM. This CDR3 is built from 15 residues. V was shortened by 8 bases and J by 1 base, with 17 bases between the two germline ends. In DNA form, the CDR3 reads TGTGCCAGCCTACCTTCCACCTCCGGGAACACTGAAGCTTTCTTT. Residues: CASLPSTSGNTEAFF.